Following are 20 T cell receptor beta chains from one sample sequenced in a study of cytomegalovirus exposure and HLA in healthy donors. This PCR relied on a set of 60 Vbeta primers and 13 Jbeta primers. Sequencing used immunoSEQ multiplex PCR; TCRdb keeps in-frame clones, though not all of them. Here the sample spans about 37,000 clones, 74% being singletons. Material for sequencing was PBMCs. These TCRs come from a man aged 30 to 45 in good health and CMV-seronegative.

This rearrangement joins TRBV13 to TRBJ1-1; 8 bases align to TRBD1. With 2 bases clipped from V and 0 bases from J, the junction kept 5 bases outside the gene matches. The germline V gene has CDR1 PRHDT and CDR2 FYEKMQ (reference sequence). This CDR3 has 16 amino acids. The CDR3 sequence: CASSLWTGPMNTEAFF. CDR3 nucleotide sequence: TGTGCCAGCAGCTTATGGACAGGGCCCATGAACACTGAAGCTTTCTTT. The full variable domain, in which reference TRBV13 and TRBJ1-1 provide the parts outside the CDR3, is AAGVIQSPRHLIKEKRETATLKCYPIPRHDTVYWYQQGPGQDPQFLISFYEKMQSDKGSIPDRFSAQQFSDYHSELNMSSLELGDSALYFCASSLWTGPMNTEAFFGQGTRLTVV.

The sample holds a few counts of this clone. CDR3 amino acids: CASSRTTGSKNEQYF. The DNA for the CDR3 is TGTGCCAGCAGTCGGACCACAGGGAGTAAAAACGAGCAGTACTTC. The chain uses TRBV6-5 and TRBJ2-7; D perhaps matches TRBD1 (6 bases). Germline CDR1 and CDR2: MNHEY and SVGAGI. CDR3 length: 15 amino acids. The ends were cut back, 5 bases at V and 5 bases at J, with 19 bases in the middle.

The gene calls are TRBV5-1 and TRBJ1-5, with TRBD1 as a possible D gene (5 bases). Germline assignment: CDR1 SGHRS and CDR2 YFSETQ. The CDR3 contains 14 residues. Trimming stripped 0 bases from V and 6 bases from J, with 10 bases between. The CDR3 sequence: CASSLGGGGQPQHF. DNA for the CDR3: TGCGCCAGCAGCTTGGGTGGGGGGGGTCAGCCCCAGCATTTT.

The CDR3 loop is CAWRPGTLAGLLFF. The DNA of the CDR3 is TGTGCCTGGAGGCCAGGGACTCTCGCCGGGCTACTGTTTTTT. The chain has TRBV30 and TRBJ2-2, with D possibly TRBD2 on 6 matching bases. The ends were cut back, 3 bases at V and 14 bases at J, with 22 bases in the middle. CDR3 length: 14 amino acids. Germline V CDR1 and CDR2: GTSNPN, SVGIG (reference sequence).

DNA of the CDR3: TGTGCCGTTACAGGGACCACATACAATGAGCAGTTCTTC. Amino acids: CAVTGTTYNEQFF. The chain combines TRBV7-8 with TRBJ2-1, with TRBD1 as a possible D gene (6 bases). CDR1 and CDR2 from the germline V gene are SGHVS and FQNEAQ. This CDR3 is 13 amino acids long. V was pared by 11 bases and J by 4 bases, with 15 bases between.

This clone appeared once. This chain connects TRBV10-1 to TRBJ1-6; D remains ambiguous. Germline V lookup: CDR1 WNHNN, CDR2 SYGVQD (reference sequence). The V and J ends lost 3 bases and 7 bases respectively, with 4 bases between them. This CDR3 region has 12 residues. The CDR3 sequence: CASSDRNSPLHF. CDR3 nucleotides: TGCGCCAGCAGTGACCGGAATTCACCCCTCCACTTT.

The CDR3 region is CASTRTSGSSADTQYF. For the CDR3, the DNA is TGCGCCAGCACCCGGACTAGCGGGAGTAGCGCAGATACGCAGTATTTT. This sequence joins TRBV5-1 and TRBJ2-3; 13 bases match TRBD2. Losses at the gene ends were 6 bases for V and 4 bases for J; bases not matched to a gene: 8. Germline CDR1 SGHRS, CDR2 YFSETQ. The CDR3 has 16 residues.

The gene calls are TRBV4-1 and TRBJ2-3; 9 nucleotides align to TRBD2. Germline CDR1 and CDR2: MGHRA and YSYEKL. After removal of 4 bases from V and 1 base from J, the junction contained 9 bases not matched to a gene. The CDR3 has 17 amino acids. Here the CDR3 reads CASSPAGGVGGTDTQYF. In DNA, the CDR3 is TGCGCCAGCAGCCCGGCGGGGGGGGTAGGTGGCACAGATACGCAGTATTTT.

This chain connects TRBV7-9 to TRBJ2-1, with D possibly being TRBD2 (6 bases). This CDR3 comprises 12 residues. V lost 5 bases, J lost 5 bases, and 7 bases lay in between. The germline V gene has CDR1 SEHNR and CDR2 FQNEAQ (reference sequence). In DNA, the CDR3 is TGTGCCAGCAGCCGCGGGAACAATGAGCAGTTCTTC. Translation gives CASSRGNNEQFF. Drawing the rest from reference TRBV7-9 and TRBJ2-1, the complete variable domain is DTGVSQNPRHKITKRGQNVTFRCDPISEHNRLYWYRQTLGQGPEFLTYFQNEAQLEKSRLLSDRFSAERPKGSFSTLEIQRTEQGDSAMYLCASSRGNNEQFFGPGTRLTVL.

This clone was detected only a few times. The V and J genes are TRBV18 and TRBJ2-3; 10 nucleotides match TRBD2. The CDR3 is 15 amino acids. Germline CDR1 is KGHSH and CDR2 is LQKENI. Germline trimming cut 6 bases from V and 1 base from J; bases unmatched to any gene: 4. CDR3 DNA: TGTGCCAGCTCGCGTCTAGCGGGAGGCACAGATACGCAGTATTTT. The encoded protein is CASSRLAGGTDTQYF.

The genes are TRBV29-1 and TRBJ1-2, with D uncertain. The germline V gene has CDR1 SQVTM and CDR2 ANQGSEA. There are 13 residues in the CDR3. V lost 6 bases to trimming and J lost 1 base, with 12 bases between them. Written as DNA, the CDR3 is TGCAGCGTCCCGGGGAGGCGTAACTATGGCTACACCTTC. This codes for CSVPGRRNYGYTF.

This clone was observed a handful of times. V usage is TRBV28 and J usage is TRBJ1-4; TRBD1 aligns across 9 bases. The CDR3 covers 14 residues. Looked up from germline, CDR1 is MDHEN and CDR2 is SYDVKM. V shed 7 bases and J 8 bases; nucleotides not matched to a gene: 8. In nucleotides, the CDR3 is TGTGCCAGCAACGAGGACAGGGGTAGGGAAAAACTGTTTTTT. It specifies CASNEDRGREKLFF.

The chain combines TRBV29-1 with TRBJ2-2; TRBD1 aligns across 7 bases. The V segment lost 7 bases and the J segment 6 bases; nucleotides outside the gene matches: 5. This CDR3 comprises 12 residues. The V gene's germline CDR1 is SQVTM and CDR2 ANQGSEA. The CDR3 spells CSATGSAGELFF. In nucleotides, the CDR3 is TGCAGCGCGACAGGGTCGGCCGGGGAGCTGTTTTTT.

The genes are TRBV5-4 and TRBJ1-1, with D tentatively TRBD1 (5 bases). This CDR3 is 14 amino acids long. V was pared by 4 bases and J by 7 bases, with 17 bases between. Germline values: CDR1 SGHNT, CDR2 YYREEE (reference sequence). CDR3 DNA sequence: TGTGCCAGCAGCGGGGCCGGCGGGATGCATGAAGCTTTCTTT. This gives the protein CASSGAGGMHEAFF. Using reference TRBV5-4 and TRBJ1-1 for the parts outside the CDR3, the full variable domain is ETGVTQSPTHLIKTRGQQVTLRCSSQSGHNTVSWYQQALGQGPQFIFQYYREEENGRGNFPPRFSGLQFPNYSSELNVNALELDDSALYLCASSGAGGMHEAFFGQGTRLTVV.

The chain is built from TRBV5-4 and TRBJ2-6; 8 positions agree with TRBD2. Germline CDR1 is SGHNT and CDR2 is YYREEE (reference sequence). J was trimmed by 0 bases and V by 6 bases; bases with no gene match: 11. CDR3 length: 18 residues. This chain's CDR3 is CASTLWLAGSSGANVLTF. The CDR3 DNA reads TGTGCCAGCACCCTCTGGCTAGCGGGTTCCTCTGGGGCCAACGTCCTGACTTTC.

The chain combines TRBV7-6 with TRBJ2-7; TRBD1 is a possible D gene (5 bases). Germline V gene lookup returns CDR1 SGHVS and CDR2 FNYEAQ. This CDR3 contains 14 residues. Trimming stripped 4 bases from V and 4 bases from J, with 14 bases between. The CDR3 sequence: CASSSEAQGYEQYF. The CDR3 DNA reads TGTGCCAGCAGCTCCGAGGCGCAGGGATACGAGCAGTACTTC.

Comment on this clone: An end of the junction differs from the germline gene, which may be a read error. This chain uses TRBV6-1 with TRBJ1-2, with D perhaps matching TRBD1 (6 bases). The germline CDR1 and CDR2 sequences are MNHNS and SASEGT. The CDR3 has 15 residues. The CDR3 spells CASSELPGEGYGYPF. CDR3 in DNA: TGTGCCAGCAGTGAACTTCCAGGGGAAGGGTATGGCTACCCCTTC.

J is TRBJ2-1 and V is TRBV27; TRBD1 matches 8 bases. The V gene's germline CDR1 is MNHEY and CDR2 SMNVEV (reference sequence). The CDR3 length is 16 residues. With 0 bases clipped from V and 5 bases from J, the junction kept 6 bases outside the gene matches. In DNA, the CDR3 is TGTGCCAGCAGTTTATCTGGGGGACAGGCAGACAATGAGCAGTTCTTC. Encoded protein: CASSLSGGQADNEQFF.

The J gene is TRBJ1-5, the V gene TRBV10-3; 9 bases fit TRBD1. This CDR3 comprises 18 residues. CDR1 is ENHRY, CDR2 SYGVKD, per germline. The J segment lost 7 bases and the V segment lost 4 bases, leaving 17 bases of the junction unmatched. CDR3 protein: CAISGTRDRDVGRQPQHF. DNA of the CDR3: TGTGCCATCAGTGGGACCCGGGACAGGGACGTCGGCAGGCAGCCCCAGCATTTT.

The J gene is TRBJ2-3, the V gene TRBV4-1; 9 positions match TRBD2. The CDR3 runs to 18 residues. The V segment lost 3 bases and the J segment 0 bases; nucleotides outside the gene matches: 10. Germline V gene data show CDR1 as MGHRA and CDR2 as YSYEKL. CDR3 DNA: TGCGCCAGCAGCCAGCTAGCGGGAAGGGTCTTTAGCACAGATACGCAGTATTTT. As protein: CASSQLAGRVFSTDTQYF.